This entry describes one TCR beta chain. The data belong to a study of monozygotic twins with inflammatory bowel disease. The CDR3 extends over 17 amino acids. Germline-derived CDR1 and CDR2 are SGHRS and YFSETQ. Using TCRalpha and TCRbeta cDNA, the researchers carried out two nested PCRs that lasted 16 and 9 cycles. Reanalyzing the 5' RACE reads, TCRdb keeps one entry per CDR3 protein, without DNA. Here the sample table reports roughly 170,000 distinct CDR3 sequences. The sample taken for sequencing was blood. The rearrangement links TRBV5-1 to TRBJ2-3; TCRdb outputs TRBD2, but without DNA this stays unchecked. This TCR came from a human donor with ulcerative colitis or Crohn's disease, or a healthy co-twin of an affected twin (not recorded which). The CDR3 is CASSTGPVRELGDTQYF.